This TCR beta chain was observed in a study of beta chain features in type 1 diabetes. For the study at large: Healthy donors, compared against patients, showed similar age, gender and cell yields. Findings of the study overall: Although PCR might favor shorter templates, it would do so equally in patients and controls.

CDR3 size: 15 residues. V lost 0 bases and J lost 4, with 12 bases in between. Per germline, CDR1 SGHTA and CDR2 FQGNSA. Notes on this clone: The antigen is undetermined.

Expressed TCRB transcripts were sequenced, since all the RNA that had been isolated was reverse transcribed. About 3.7 million reads per sample were averaged for naive, central memory and regulatory samples. Only in-frame clones appear in the TCRdb table, and some are missing; sequencing was by immunoSEQ multiplex PCR. The sample contains around 450,000 clones, over 9.5% of which appear only once. The chain recombines TRBV7-2 with TRBJ1-1, with D uncertain. The clonotype comes from a woman aged 18-29 years in good health. The specimen was naive CD4+ T cells from blood. The CDR3, as DNA: TGTGCCAGCAGCTTAGCGTTCGGGATTGGCACTGAAGCTTTCTTT. This encodes CASSLAFGIGTEAFF. Filled out from reference TRBV7-2 and TRBJ1-1, the complete variable domain reads GAGVSQSPSNKVTEKGKDVELRCDPISGHTALYWYRQSLGQGLEFLIYFQGNSAPDKSGLPSDRFSAERTGGSVSTLTIQRTQQEDSAVYLCASSLAFGIGTEAFFGQGTRLTVV.